This T cell receptor beta chain originates from a study of OX40 agonist ivuxolimab in advanced cancers. In the study overall: Hepatocellular carcinoma, melanoma, renal cell or head and neck cancer was diagnosed in the dose-escalation patients. Aged roughly 23 to 85 with a mean of approximately 60 years, they were about 78% male.

Germline V gene lookup returns CDR1 LNHDA and CDR2 SQIVND (reference sequence). V dropped 7 bases and J dropped 0; count of bases not matched to a gene: 4. This CDR3 contains 14 residues. Study-wide findings and caveats: Doses of 0.1 to 3.0 mg/kg were accompanied by clonal expansion of CD4+ and CD8+ blood T cells by week 6.

This table comes from immunoSEQ multiplex PCR, and its TCRdb copy is limited to in-frame clones, with some not included. The repertoire consists of more than 40,000 clones, with about nine tenths occurring once and the leading ten covering about three fifths. A word on this clone: No antigen is known for it.

This sequence originates from an adult with an advanced solid tumor such as melanoma, head and neck, liver or kidney cancer. The genes are TRBV19 and TRBJ1-1; 8 bases line up with TRBD1. This specimen was CD4+ or CD8+ T cells sorted from blood, taken in a trial of the OX40 agonist ivuxolimab. CDR3 sequence reads: CASTRTGLNTEAFF. The CDR3, as DNA: TGTGCCAGTACCAGGACAGGGTTGAACACTGAAGCTTTCTTT. Combining the CDR3 with reference TRBV19 and TRBJ1-1 gives the whole variable domain DGGITQSPKYLFRKEGQNVTLSCEQNLNHDAMYWYRQDPGQGLRLIYYSQIVNDFQKGDIAEGYSVSREKKESFPLTVTSAQKNPTAFYLCASTRTGLNTEAFFGQGTRLTVV.